The 15 T cell receptor beta chains in this list originate from one sample, sequenced in a study of memory CD4+ T cells and cytomegalovirus serostatus. The data were produced by immunoSEQ multiplex PCR, yet TCRdb's version contains in-frame clones alone and is incomplete. The sample lists tens of thousands of clones, 65% to 80% occurring once. Single viable CD3+CD4+CD8-CD45RO+ cells were sorted as the memory CD4+ T cells. The sample was memory CD4+ T cells from blood. The receptor set was obtained from an adult in good health and CMV-seropositive.

The chain uses TRBV4-1 and TRBJ2-1; 7 bases are shared with TRBD2. Germline CDR1 reads MGHRA; CDR2 reads YSYEKL. This CDR3 spans 16 amino acids. The trim removed 1 base at V and 0 bases at J, leaving 3 bases unmatched. The CDR3 loop reads CASSQGGGSSYNEQFF. CDR3 sequence (DNA): TGCGCCAGCAGCCAAGGGGGGGGTAGCTCCTACAATGAGCAGTTCTTC.

V gene TRBV5-4 combines with J gene TRBJ2-2; tentative D call: TRBD2 (5 bases). Trimming took 5 bases from V and 2 from J, leaving 19 bases between them. The germline gives CDR1 SGHNT, CDR2 YYREEE (reference sequence). The CDR3 covers 17 residues. The CDR3 here is CASRTGSSGYNTGELFF. In DNA form, the CDR3 reads TGTGCCAGCAGGACGGGATCCTCGGGCTACAACACCGGGGAGCTGTTTTTT.

This clone was counted once. The gene calls are TRBV2 and TRBJ1-2; D is possibly TRBD1 (5 bases). CDR3 length equals 13 residues. Looked up from germline, CDR1 is SNHLY and CDR2 is FYNNEI. V shed 6 bases and J shed 3 bases, with 11 bases lying between them. The CDR3 here is CASRKGLDYGYTF. The CDR3 region has the DNA TGTGCCAGCAGAAAGGGGCTAGACTATGGCTACACCTTC.

The chain has TRBV7-9 and TRBJ2-3, with 7 bases aligning to TRBD1. CDR1 is SEHNR and CDR2 is FQNEAQ in the germline V gene (reference sequence). The J segment lost 0 bases and the V segment lost 4 bases, leaving 7 bases of the junction unmatched. The length of the CDR3 is 16 residues. CDR3 sequence (DNA): TGTGCCAGCAGCTCCCGACAGGGTCTTAGCACAGATACGCAGTATTTT. This encodes CASSSRQGLSTDTQYF.

The CDR3 sequence is CASWGDTRNQPQHF. In nucleotides, the CDR3 is TGTGCCAGTTGGGGGGACACTAGGAATCAGCCCCAGCATTTT. The rearrangement links TRBV28 to TRBJ1-5, with a tentative D call TRBD1 (6 bases). V dropped 9 bases and J dropped 4 bases, with 16 bases sitting between them. The CDR3 has 14 amino acids. Germline lookup yields CDR1 MDHEN and CDR2 SYDVKM. Full variable domain (remainder filled in from reference TRBV28 and TRBJ1-5): DVKVTQSSRYLVKRTGEKVFLECVQDMDHENMFWYRQDPGLGLRLIYFSYDVKMKEKGDIPEGYSVSREKKERFSLILESASTNQTSMYLCASWGDTRNQPQHFGDGTRLSIL.

The CDR3 is CASRPGQGLNTEAFF. CDR3 DNA: TGTGCCAGCAGGCCGGGACAGGGGTTGAACACTGAAGCTTTCTTT. The chain has TRBV2 and TRBJ1-1; 10 bases line up with TRBD1. Germline CDR1 SNHLY, CDR2 FYNNEI. V was pared by 6 bases and J by 0 bases, with 4 bases of the junction left unmatched. This CDR3 comprises 15 residues.

The V gene is TRBV7-9, the J gene TRBJ2-5; 7 bases are shared with TRBD1. The CDR3 consists of 14 residues. In germline, CDR1 is SEHNR, CDR2 FQNEAQ (reference sequence). The V gene end was trimmed by 5 bases and the J gene end by 1 base; junction bases not matched to a gene: 4. The CDR3: CASSPQGVQETQYF. For the CDR3, the DNA is TGTGCCAGCAGCCCCCAGGGGGTCCAAGAGACCCAGTACTTC.

The chain recombines TRBV5-1 with TRBJ2-1, with D perhaps matching TRBD1 (5 bases). The CDR3 is 13 residues long. Per germline, CDR1 SGHRS and CDR2 YFSETQ. Trimming left V 1 base short and J 6 bases short, with 8 bases between. The CDR3 spells CASSLTRVNEQFF. Here the CDR3 DNA reads TGCGCCAGCAGCTTGACCAGGGTCAATGAGCAGTTCTTC.

The chain links TRBV30 to TRBJ1-1, with 10 bases identical to TRBD1. Germline CDR1 GTSNPN, CDR2 SVGIG (reference sequence). The J segment lost 4 bases and the V segment lost 0 bases, leaving 17 bases of the junction unmatched. This CDR3 has 19 amino acids. The CDR3 DNA reads TGTGCCTGGAGTGTACGGGGAGCGGGACAGGGGTTTTTCGGCACTGAAGCTTTCTTT. Translation gives CAWSVRGAGQGFFGTEAFF.

This chain joins TRBV18 and TRBJ2-2; D is unclear. V lost 1 base and J lost 1, with 4 bases in between. CDR1 and CDR2 from the germline V gene are KGHSH and LQKENI. The CDR3 is 14 residues long. This chain's CDR3 is CASSPRENTGELFF. The CDR3 DNA reads TGTGCCAGCTCACCACGAGAGAACACCGGGGAGCTGTTTTTT.

This chain connects TRBV5-4 to TRBJ1-2, with D uncertain. The V end was cut by 0 bases, the J end by 8 bases, with 14 bases between. CDR1 and CDR2 (germline): SGHNT, YYREEE (reference sequence). This CDR3 has 14 residues. DNA for the CDR3: TGTGCCAGCAGCTTGGCAGGAGCCCCCTGGGGCTACACCTTC. As protein: CASSLAGAPWGYTF.

V gene TRBV18 combines with J gene TRBJ1-1; TRBD1 is a possible D gene (6 bases). The germline V gene encodes CDR1 KGHSH and CDR2 LQKENI. The CDR3 length is 14 residues. Trimming cost V 6 bases and J 8 bases, with 19 bases left between them. CDR3 amino acids: CASSPQAGAREAFF. Here the CDR3 DNA reads TGTGCCAGCTCTCCCCAAGCGGGGGCTCGAGAAGCTTTCTTT.

The rearrangement links TRBV9 to TRBJ2-1; the match to TRBD2 covers 11 bases. The ends lost 0 bases at V and 7 bases at J; junction bases unmatched: 9. The V gene's germline CDR1 is SGDLS and CDR2 YYNGEE. The length of the CDR3 is 17 residues. CDR3 protein: CASSVVAGGPLPNEQFF. In DNA, the CDR3 is TGTGCCAGCAGCGTAGTAGCGGGGGGGCCCCTCCCGAATGAGCAGTTCTTC.

V is TRBV5-6 and J is TRBJ1-4; D is unresolved. The CDR3 extends over 12 amino acids. Germline-derived CDR1 and CDR2 are SGHDT and YYEEEE. V dropped 0 bases and J dropped 7 bases, with 4 bases sitting between them. The CDR3 DNA reads TGTGCCAGCAGCTTGGACCCTGAAAAACTGTTTTTT. Protein sequence: CASSLDPEKLFF.

In this sample, this clone turned up a few times. The J gene is TRBJ1-1, the V gene TRBV10-1, with D unresolved. The CDR3 runs 12 residues. Trimming removed 2 bases at V and 1 base at J, with 2 bases between. The germline V gene encodes CDR1 WNHNN and CDR2 SYGVQD (reference sequence). In DNA, the CDR3 is TGCGCCAGCAGTGAGAGGAACACTGAAGCTTTCTTT. Its protein is CASSERNTEAFF.